This TCR beta chain was recorded in a study of shared clonotypes between healthy human individuals. The quantity of DNA used in unsorted PBMC replicate PCRs was 300 ng, corresponding to 30,000 to 35,000 T cell genomes. In the original workflow: ImmunoSEQ output lacked quality scores and full-length reads, limiting matched filtering. Measured with immunoSEQ multiplex PCR; TCRdb has only the in-frame clones, and not every one. V and J calls and clone size are those listed in that table; D and trimming were worked out from the DNA. The sample contains more than 400,000 clones, around 85% of which appear only once. Nashville, Tennessee was home to all donors, who were Caucasian adults. Study-wide results and limits: Owing to a small donor count, the genetic and exposure-history diversity represented was limited.

On this clone itself: Its target is not known.

Source material: PBMCs. This receptor was taken from a woman aged 40-49 years in good health. Some clones in this sample may be carry-over from other donors' samples.

The CDR3 DNA reads as TGCGCCAGCAGCTTGGGGGGAGCAGGGAAAACTGAAGCTTTCTTT. Protein product: CASSLGGAGKTEAFF. The J gene is TRBJ1-1, the V gene TRBV5-1, with D possibly being TRBD1 (5 bases). The CDR3 consists of 15 residues. Germline-derived CDR1 and CDR2 are SGHRS and YFSETQ. Trimming shortened V by 0 bases and J by 5 bases, and 14 bases separated the two germline ends.